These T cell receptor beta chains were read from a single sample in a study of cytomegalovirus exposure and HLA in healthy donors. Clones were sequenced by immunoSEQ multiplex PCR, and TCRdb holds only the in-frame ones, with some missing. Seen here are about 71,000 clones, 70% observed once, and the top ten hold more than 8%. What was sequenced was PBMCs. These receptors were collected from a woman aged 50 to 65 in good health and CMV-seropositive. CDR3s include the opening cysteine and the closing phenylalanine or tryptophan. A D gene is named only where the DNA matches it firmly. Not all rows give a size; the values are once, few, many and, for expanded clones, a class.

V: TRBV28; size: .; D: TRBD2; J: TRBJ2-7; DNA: TGTGCCAGCAGTTTGGACGGGAGGCAAAGGTACGAGCAGTACTTC; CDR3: CASSLDGRQRYEQYF
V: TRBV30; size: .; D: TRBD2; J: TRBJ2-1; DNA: TGTGCCTGGAGCAGGCTAGCGGGAGGCGGGGGGCAGTTCTTC; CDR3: CAWSRLAGGGGQFF
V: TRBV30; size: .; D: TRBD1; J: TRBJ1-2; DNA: TGTGCCTGGAGTTACGGGACAGGGTTCGGCTACACCTTC; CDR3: CAWSYGTGFGYTF
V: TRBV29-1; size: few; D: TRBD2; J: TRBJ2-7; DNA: TGCAGCGTGGACGGGGGGGACTCCGAGCAGTACTTC; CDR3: CSVDGGDSEQYF
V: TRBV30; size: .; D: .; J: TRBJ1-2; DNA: TGTGCCTGGAGTATTACCGCGTCCTATGGCTACACCTTC; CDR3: CAWSITASYGYTF
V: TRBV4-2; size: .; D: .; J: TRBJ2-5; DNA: TGTGCCAGCAGCCAAGGAAGGGAGGAGACCCAGTACTTC; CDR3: CASSQGREETQYF
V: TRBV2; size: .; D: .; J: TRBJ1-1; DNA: TGTGCCAGCAGTGCTCAGGGCGATGAAGCTTTCTTT; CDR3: CASSAQGDEAFF
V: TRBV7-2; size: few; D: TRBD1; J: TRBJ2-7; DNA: TGTGCCAGCAGCTTAGGTTCGGGACAGGGGGCGCCGCAGTACTTC; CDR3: CASSLGSGQGAPQYF
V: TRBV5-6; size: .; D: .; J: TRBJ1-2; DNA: TGTACCAGCAGCTTATACAGGGCTGGCTACACCTTC; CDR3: CTSSLYRAGYTF
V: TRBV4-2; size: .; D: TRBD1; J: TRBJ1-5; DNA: TGTGCCAGGACCTGGACAGGGGCCTCTAGCAATCAGCCCCAGCATTTT; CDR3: CARTWTGASSNQPQHF
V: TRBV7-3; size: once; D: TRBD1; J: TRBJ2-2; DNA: TGTGCCAGCAGCTTTGGACAGGGGAACACCGGGGAGCTGTTTTTT; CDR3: CASSFGQGNTGELFF
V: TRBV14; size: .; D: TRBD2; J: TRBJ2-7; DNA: TGTGCCAGCAGCCCGACACGCGGTAGCGGGGGGGCGCAGTACTTC; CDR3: CASSPTRGSGGAQYF
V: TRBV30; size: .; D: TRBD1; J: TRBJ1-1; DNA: TGTGCCTGGAGTTACCGGGACAGGAGCACTGAAGCTTTCTTT; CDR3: CAWSYRDRSTEAFF
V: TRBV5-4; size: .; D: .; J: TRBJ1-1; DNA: TGTGCCACCTCACCCACGTGGGGCGAAGCTTTCTTT; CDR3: CATSPTWGEAFF
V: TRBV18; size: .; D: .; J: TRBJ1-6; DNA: TGTGCCAGCTCACCATATGGGGCGAGCTCCTATAATTCACCCCTCCACTTT; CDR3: CASSPYGASSYNSPLHF
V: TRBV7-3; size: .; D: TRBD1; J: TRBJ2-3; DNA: TGTGCCAGCAGCCGGACAGGGGGCACAGATACGCAGTATTTT; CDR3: CASSRTGGTDTQYF
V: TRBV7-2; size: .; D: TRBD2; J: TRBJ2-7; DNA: TGTGCCAGCAGCCTAGCGGGAGTTAGCTCCTACGAGCAGTACTTC; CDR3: CASSLAGVSSYEQYF
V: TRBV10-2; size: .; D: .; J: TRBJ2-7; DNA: TGCGCCAGCAGAGAGGGCTCAGACTACGAGCAGTACTTC; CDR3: CASREGSDYEQYF
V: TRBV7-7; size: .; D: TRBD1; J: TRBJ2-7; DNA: TGTGCCAGCAGCTTAGCAGGGGGCTCGGACGAGCAGTACTTC; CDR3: CASSLAGGSDEQYF
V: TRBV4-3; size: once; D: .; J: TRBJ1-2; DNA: TGCGCCAGCAGCCAAGAATTCGCCTCGGGGACTCCTAACTATGGCTACACCTTC; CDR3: CASSQEFASGTPNYGYTF
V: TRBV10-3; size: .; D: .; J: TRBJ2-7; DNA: TGTGCCATCTCACCGGGGGACCCCGAGCAGTACTTC; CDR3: CAISPGDPEQYF
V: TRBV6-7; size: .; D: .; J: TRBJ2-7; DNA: TGTGCCAGCACCCCCTTCCGGAGGTACGAGCAGTACTTC; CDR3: CASTPFRRYEQYF
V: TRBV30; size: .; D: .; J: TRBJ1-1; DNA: TGTGCCTGGAGGACTAGGACAAGTACTAACACTGAAGCTTTCTTT; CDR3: CAWRTRTSTNTEAFF
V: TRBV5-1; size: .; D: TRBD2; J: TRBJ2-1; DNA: TGCGCCAGCAGCTTGGCCCCTGGGACTAGCGGGCGATGGGGGGTTAATGAGCAGTTCTTC; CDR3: CASSLAPGTSGRWGVNEQFF
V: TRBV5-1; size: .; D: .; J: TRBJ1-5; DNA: TGCGCCAGCAGCTCGAAAACAGGGAAGCCCCAGCATTTT; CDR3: CASSSKTGKPQHF
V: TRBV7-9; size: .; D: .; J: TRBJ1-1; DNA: TGTGCCAGCAGCTTAATGGGGGGGAACACTGAAGCTTTCTTT; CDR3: CASSLMGGNTEAFF
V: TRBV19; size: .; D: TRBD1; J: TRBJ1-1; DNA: TGTGCCAGTACTGGGACAGGGTACACTGAAGCTTTCTTT; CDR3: CASTGTGYTEAFF
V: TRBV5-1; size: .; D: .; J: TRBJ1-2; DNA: TGCGCCAGCAGCTTGGCCGCAGGGATGAACTATGGCTACACCTTC; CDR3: CASSLAAGMNYGYTF
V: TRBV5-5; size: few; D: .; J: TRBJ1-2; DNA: TGTGCCAGCAGCTTGACTCTACAGGAAAACTATGGCTACACCTTC; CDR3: CASSLTLQENYGYTF
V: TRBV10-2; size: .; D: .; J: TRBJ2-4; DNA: TGCGCCAGCAGTGATACATCCACGGCGGACATTCAGTACTTC; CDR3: CASSDTSTADIQYF
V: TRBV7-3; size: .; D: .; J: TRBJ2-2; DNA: TGTGCCAGCAGCGTTAACTTACCCTCGAACACCGGGGAGCTGTTTTTT; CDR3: CASSVNLPSNTGELFF
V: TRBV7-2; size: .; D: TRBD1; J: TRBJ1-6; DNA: TGTGCCAGCAGCCCCTTACGACAGGGAAGGTCACCCCTCCACTTT; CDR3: CASSPLRQGRSPLHF
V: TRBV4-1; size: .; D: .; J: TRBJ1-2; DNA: TGCGCCAGCAGCCTAGCGGCAGACAGCTATGGCTACACCTTC; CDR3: CASSLAADSYGYTF
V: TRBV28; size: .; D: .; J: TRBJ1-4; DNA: TGTGCCAGCAGCGATGGGGGGGGACGTGAAAAACTGTTTTTT; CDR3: CASSDGGGREKLFF
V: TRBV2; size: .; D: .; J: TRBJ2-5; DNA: TGTGCCAGCACCAAACAGGGAATCCAAGAGACCCAGTACTTC; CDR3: CASTKQGIQETQYF
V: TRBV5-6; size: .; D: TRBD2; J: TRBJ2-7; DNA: TGTGCCAGCAGCTTGGGGGCGGGAGGGATCTACGAGCAGTACTTC; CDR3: CASSLGAGGIYEQYF
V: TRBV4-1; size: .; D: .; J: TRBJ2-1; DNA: TGCGCCAGCAGCCCCTTTTACAGGGAGAATGAGCAGTTCTTC; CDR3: CASSPFYRENEQFF
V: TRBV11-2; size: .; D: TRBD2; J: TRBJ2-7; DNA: TGTGCCAGCAGCTTAGGGGGGCGGGAGGGCTACGAGCAGTACTTC; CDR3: CASSLGGREGYEQYF
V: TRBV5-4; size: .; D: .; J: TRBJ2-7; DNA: TGTGCCAGCAGCCCGGGGGAGTACGAGCAGTACTTC; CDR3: CASSPGEYEQYF
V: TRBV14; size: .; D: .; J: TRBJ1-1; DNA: TGTGCCAGCAGCCAAGAGGTTCAGTCTGAAGCTTTCTTT; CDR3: CASSQEVQSEAFF
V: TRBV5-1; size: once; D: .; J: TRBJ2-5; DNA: TGCGCCAGCAGCTCCGGAGGAGGGAGAGAGACCCAGTACTTC; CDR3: CASSSGGGRETQYF
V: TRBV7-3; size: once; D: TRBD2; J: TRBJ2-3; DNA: TGTGCCAGCAGCTTACTAGCGGGAGAGGAAGATACGCAGTATTTT; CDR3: CASSLLAGEEDTQYF
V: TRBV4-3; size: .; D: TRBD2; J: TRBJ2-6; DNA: TGCGCCAGCAGCCAAGTGCCCGGGGGGGTTGGCTCTGGGGCCAACGTCCTGACTTTC; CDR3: CASSQVPGGVGSGANVLTF
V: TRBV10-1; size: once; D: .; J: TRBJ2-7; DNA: TGCGCCAGCAGTGAGGACAGACCTCATACCGACGAGCAGTACTTC; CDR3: CASSEDRPHTDEQYF
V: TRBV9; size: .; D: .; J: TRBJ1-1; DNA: TGTGCCAGCAGCCCCAGTGGGGGGGGTACTGAAGCTTTCTTT; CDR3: CASSPSGGGTEAFF
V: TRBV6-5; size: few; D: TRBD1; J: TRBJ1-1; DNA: TGTGCCAGCATTGGGCGGGACAGGCTGAACACTGAAGCTTTCTTT; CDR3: CASIGRDRLNTEAFF
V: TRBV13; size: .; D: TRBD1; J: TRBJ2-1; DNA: TGTGCCAGCAGTTCCGGGACAGGGCTTTACAATGAGCAGTTCTTC; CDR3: CASSSGTGLYNEQFF
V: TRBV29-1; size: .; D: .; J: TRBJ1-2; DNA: TGCAGCGTCGGCGCCACAGCAGCTAACTATGGCTACACCTTC; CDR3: CSVGATAANYGYTF
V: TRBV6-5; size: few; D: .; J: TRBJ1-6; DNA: TGTGCCAGCAGTTACTCGGCGGCAGCTAATTCACCCCTCCACTTT; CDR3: CASSYSAAANSPLHF
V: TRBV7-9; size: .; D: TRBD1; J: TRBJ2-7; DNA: TGTGCCAGCAGCATTACAGGGGCTAACGAGCAGTACTTC; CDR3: CASSITGANEQYF
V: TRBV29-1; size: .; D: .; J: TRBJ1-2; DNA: TGCAGCGACCGACACGGTGCTGATTATGGCTACACCTTC; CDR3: CSDRHGADYGYTF
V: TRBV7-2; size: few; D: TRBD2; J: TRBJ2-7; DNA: TGTGCCAGCAGCTCCTCGTCCCCTAGCGGGGGTCGCCTAATATACGAGCAGTACTTC; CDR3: CASSSSSPSGGRLIYEQYF
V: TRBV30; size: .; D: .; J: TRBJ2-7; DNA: TGTGCCTGGAACAAACTAGCTCCCGAGCAGTACTTC; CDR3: CAWNKLAPEQYF
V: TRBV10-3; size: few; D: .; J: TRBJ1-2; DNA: TGTGCCAGCAGTTACCAGCGACTCTATGGCTACACCTTC; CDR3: CASSYQRLYGYTF
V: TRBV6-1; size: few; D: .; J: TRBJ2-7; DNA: TGTGCCAGCAGTGAAGAGGTTCGAGGTCACGAGCAGTACTTC; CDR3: CASSEEVRGHEQYF
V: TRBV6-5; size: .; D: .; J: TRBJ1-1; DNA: TGTGCCAGCGCGATATTGAACACTGAAGCTTTCTTT; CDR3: CASAILNTEAFF
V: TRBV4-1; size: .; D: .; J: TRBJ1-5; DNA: TGCGCCAGCAGCCAAGAGTGGGCAGGGGCTAACCAGCCCCAGCATTTT; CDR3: CASSQEWAGANQPQHF
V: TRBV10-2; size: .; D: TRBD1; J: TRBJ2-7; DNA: TGCGCCAGCGGACAGGGATTGCACGAGCAGTACTTC; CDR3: CASGQGLHEQYF
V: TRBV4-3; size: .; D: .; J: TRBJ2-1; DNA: TGCGCCAGCAGCCAAGTAGGCCCCGCGGGGTACAATGAGCAGTTCTTC; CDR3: CASSQVGPAGYNEQFF